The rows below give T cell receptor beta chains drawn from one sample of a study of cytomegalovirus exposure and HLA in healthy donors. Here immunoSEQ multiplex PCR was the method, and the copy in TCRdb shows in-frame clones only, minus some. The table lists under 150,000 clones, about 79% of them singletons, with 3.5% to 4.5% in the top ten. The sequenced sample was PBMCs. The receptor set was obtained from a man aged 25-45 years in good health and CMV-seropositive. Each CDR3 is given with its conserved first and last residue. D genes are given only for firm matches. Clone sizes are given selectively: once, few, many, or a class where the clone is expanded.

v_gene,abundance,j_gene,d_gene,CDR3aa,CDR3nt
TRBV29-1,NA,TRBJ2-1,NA,CSGLAGEEEQFF,TGCAGCGGACTCGCCGGGGAGGAAGAGCAGTTCTTC
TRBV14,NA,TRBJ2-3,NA,CASSLSRLVLAQDTQYF,TGTGCCAGCAGCCTATCCCGACTTGTACTAGCCCAAGATACGCAGTATTTT
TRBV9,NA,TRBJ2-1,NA,CASSAMREIGEQFF,TGTGCCAGCAGCGCCATGAGGGAGATCGGAGAGCAGTTCTTC
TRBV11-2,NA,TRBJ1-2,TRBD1,CASSSRGHGYTF,TGTGCCAGCAGCTCCAGGGGGCATGGCTACACCTTC
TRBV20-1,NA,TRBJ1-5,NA,CSAAQYQSQHF,TGCAGTGCTGCCCAGTATCAGTCCCAGCATTTT
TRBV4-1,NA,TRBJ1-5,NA,CASSQDPGLSNQPQHF,TGCGCCAGCAGCCAAGATCCGGGTCTTAGCAATCAGCCCCAGCATTTT
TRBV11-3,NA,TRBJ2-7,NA,CASSLGTGSSYEQYF,TGTGCCAGCAGCTTAGGAACAGGGAGCTCCTACGAGCAGTACTTC
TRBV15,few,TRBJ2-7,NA,CATSRVREDEQYF,TGTGCCACCAGCAGAGTTAGGGAGGACGAGCAGTACTTC
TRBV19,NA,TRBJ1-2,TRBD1,CASSLGQVFLGGYTF,TGTGCCAGTAGTTTGGGACAGGTGTTCTTGGGTGGCTACACCTTC
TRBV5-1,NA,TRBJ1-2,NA,CASSLGGYGYTF,TGCGCCAGCAGCCTGGGAGGGTATGGCTACACCTTC
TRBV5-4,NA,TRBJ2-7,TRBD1,CASSQDRRSYEQYF,TGTGCCAGCAGTCAGGACAGGCGGTCCTACGAGCAGTACTTC
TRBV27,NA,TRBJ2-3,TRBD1,CASSPLGGADTQYF,TGTGCCAGCAGTCCCCTAGGGGGCGCGGATACGCAGTATTTT
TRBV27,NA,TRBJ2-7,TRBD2,CASRRTSGMSYEQYF,TGTGCCAGCAGACGGACTAGCGGAATGTCCTACGAGCAGTACTTC
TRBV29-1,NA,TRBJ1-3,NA,CSVERTQSSGNTIYF,TGCAGCGTTGAAAGGACACAAAGCTCTGGAAACACCATATATTTT
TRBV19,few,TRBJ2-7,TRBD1,CASSMVDDRDPYEQYF,TGTGCCAGTAGTATGGTGGACGACAGGGATCCCTACGAGCAGTACTTC